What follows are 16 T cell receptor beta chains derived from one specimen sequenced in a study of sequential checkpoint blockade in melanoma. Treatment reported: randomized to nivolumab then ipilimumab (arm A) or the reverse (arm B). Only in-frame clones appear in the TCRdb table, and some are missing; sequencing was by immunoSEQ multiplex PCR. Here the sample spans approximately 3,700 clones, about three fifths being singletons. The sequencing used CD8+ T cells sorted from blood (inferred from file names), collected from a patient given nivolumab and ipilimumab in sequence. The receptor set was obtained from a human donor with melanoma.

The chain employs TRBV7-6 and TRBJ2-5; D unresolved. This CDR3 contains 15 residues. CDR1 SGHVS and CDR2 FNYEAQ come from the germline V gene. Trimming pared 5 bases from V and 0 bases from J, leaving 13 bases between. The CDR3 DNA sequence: TGTGCCAGCAGCCGTACCGTCAGGTACCAAGAGACCCAGTACTTC. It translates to CASSRTVRYQETQYF.

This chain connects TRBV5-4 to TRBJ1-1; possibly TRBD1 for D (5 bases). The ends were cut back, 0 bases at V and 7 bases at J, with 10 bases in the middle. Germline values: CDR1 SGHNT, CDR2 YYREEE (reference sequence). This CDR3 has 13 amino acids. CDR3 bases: TGTGCCAGCAGCTTGGGAGACAGAGTTGAAGCTTTCTTT. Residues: CASSLGDRVEAFF.

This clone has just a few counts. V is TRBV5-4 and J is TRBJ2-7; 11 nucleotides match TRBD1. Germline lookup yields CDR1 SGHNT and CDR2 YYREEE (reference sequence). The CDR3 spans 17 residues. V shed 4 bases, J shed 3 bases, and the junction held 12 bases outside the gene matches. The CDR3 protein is CASSHRTGGSIDYEQYF. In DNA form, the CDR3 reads TGTGCCAGCAGCCATCGGACAGGGGGCTCGATAGACTACGAGCAGTACTTC.

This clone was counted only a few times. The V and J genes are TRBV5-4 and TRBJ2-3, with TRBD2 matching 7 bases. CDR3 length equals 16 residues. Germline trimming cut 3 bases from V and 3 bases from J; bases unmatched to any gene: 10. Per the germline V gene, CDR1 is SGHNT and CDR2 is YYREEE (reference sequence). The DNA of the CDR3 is TGTGCCAGCAGCTGGGGGGGAGCCGGTCCGACAGATACGCAGTATTTT. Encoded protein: CASSWGGAGPTDTQYF.

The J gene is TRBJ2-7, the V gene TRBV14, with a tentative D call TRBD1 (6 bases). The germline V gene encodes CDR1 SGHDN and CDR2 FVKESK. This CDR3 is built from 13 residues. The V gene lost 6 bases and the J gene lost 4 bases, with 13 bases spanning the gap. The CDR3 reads CASSPGVLYEQYF. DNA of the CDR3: TGTGCCAGCAGTCCAGGGGTTCTGTACGAGCAGTACTTC.

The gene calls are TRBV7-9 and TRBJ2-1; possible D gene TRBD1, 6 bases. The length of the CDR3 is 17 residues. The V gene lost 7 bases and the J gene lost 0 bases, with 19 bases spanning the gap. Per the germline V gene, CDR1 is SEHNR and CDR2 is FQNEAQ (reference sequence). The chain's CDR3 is CASTVTAGQSSYNEQFF. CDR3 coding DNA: TGTGCCAGCACCGTTACAGCCGGACAGAGCTCCTACAATGAGCAGTTCTTC.

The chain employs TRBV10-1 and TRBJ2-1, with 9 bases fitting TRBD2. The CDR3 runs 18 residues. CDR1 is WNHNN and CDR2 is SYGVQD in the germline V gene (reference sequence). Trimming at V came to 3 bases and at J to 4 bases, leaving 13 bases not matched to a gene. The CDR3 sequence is CASSDPNSLLAGYNEQFF. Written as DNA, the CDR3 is TGCGCCAGCAGTGACCCTAACTCTCTCCTAGCGGGGTACAATGAGCAGTTCTTC.

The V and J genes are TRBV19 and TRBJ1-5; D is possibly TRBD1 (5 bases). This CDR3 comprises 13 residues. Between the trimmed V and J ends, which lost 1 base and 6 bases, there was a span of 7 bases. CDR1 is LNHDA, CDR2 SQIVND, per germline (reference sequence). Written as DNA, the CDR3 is TGTGCCAGTAGTATAGGGGGCGTTCAGCCCCAGCATTTT. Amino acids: CASSIGGVQPQHF.

CDR3 in DNA: TGTGCCACCAGCAGGGTTCTAGCGCTGAACGCAGATACGCAGTATTTT. It specifies CATSRVLALNADTQYF. V usage is TRBV15 and J usage is TRBJ2-3, with D possibly matching TRBD2 (6 bases). The CDR3 contains 16 residues. V lost 3 bases and J 4 bases, leaving 17 bases between the germline ends. The germline V gene has CDR1 LNHNV and CDR2 YYDKDF (reference sequence).

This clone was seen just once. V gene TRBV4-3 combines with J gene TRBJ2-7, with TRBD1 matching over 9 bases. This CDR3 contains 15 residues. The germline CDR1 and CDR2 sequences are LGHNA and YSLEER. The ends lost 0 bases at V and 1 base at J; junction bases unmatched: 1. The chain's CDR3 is CASSQEQGASYEQYF. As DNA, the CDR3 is TGCGCCAGCAGCCAAGAACAGGGGGCTTCCTACGAGCAGTACTTC.

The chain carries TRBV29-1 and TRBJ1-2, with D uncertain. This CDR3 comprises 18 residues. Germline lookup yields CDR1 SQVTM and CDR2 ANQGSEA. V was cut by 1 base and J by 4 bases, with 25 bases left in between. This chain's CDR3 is CSVEVHFEGSLVSYGYTF. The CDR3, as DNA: TGCAGCGTTGAAGTCCACTTTGAGGGCAGCTTAGTGAGCTATGGCTACACCTTC. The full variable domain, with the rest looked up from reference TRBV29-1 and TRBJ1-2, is SAVISQKPSRDICQRGTSLTIQCQVDSQVTMMFWYRQQPGQSLTLIATANQGSEATYESGFVIDKFPISRPNLTFSTLTVSNMSPEDSSIYLCSVEVHFEGSLVSYGYTFGSGTRLTVV.

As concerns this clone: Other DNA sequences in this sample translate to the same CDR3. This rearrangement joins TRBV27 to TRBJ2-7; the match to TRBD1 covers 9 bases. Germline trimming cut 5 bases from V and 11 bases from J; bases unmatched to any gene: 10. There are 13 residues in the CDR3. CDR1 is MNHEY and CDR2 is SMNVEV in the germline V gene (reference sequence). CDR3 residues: CASSLLGTGPKYF. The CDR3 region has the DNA TGTGCCAGCAGTCTCCTCGGGACAGGGCCGAAGTACTTC.

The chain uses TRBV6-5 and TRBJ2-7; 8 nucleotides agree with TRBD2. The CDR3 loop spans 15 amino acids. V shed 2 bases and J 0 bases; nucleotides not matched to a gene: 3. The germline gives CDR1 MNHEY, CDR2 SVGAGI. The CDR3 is CASSYPGGSSYEQYF. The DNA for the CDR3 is TGTGCCAGCAGTTACCCGGGAGGGAGCTCCTACGAGCAGTACTTC.

CDR3 nucleotides: TGTGCCAGTAGTATAGTTCAGGGGTATTCCTACAATGAGCAGTTCTTC. Translation: CASSIVQGYSYNEQFF. The V and J genes are TRBV19 and TRBJ2-1; D is perhaps TRBD1 (6 bases). This CDR3 has 16 residues. V was shortened by 1 base and J by 1 base, with 11 bases between the two germline ends. Germline CDR1 LNHDA, CDR2 SQIVND (reference sequence).

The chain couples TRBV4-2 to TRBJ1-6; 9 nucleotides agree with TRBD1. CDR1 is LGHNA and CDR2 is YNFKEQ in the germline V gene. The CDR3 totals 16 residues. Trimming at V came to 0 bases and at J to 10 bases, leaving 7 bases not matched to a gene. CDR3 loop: CASSQDTGTGFSPLHF. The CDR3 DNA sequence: TGTGCCAGCAGCCAAGACACCGGGACAGGGTTCTCACCCCTCCACTTT.

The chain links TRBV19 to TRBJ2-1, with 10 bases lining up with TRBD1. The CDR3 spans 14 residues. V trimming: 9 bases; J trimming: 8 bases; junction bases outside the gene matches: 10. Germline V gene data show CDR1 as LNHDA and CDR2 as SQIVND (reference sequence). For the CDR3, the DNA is TGTGCCAGCCAAAGGACAGGGGGAATCGATGAGCAGTTCTTC. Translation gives CASQRTGGIDEQFF.